The T cell receptor beta chain under discussion was sequenced for a study of blood T cell repertoires in COVID-19. Turning to the study itself: Some COVID-19 samples were acute and others convalescent; all came from the United States, Italy and Spain.

In the authors' workflow: The assay estimated nucleated cells by amplifying reference gene primers. The table came from immunoSEQ multiplex PCR; TCRdb's copy has only in-frame clones and leaves some out. V, J and clone size were drawn from that table, and D and trimming were deduced from the DNA. This sample has under 150,000 clones, with over 70% found just once. The germline V gene has CDR1 PRHDT and CDR2 FYEKMQ (reference sequence). V dropped 5 bases and J dropped 2 bases, with 10 bases sitting between them. This CDR3 contains 13 residues. This sequence originates from a man aged 45-60 years with active or convalescent COVID-19. The sequenced sample was peripheral blood. The V and J genes are TRBV13 and TRBJ2-7; a weak D match, TRBD1 (6 bases). This CDR3 is CASSRDKAYEQYF. In nucleotides, the CDR3 is TGTGCCAGCAGCCGGGACAAGGCCTACGAGCAGTACTTC.